Each of the 12 T cell receptor beta chains below was sequenced from the same sample in a study of T-cell reconstitution after alpha-beta-depleted transplantation in children (dated by TCRdb to 2016 to 2018). The sample's treatment or condition label, in plain terms: allogeneic hematopoietic cell transplantation with graft depleted of TCRalphabeta T cells and CD19 B cells. Library prep was done by PCR. TCRdb names Illumina HiSeq 2500 as the instrument used. Molecular barcoding was employed in the preparation of TCR libraries, with unique molecular identifiers being used to normalize TCRbeta repertoire quantification. TCRdb itself trimmed the public reads at Q25 with fastp, ran MiXCR and retained productive beta chains. A single entry per CDR3 protein holds the most common genes and DNA from its merged rows. This sample is represented by 500,000 or so distinct CDR3 sequences; 10% to 12% of them were singletons. Together, the top ten hold approximately 14% of the sample.

The sequencing here drew on PBMCs, mostly from graft donor cells, taken 180 days after TCRalphabeta/CD19-depleted stem cell transplant. All receptors derive from a female patient aged 2-15 years who had a stem cell transplant for aplastic anemia, so the T cells may come from the graft donor.

Ten or more counts support this clonotype. This sequence joins TRBV10-3 and TRBJ2-3; D unresolved. Germline V lookup: CDR1 ENHRY, CDR2 SYGVKD. The length of the CDR3 is 15 residues. The germline V and J ends were trimmed by 4 bases and 0 bases, with 11 bases remaining between them. CDR3 nucleotides: TGTGCCATCAGTGTAAACGGACCCAGCACAGATACGCAGTATTTT. This translates into CAISVNGPSTDTQYF.

This clonotype was seen a handful of times. The chain links TRBV5-1 to TRBJ2-7, with a weak D call TRBD2 (5 bases). Germline V lookup: CDR1 SGHRS, CDR2 YFSETQ. The ends were cut back, 5 bases at V and 0 bases at J, with 12 bases in the middle. This CDR3 region has 14 residues. CDR3 amino acids: CASRADAHSYEQYV. CDR3 coding DNA: TGCGCCAGCAGAGCGGACGCGCACTCCTACGAGCAGTACGTC.

The V and J genes are TRBV13 and TRBJ2-3; 8 bases are shared with TRBD2. There are 16 residues in the CDR3. Germline lookup yields CDR1 PRHDT and CDR2 FYEKMQ (reference sequence). The V segment lost 4 bases and the J segment 2 bases; nucleotides outside the gene matches: 8. The CDR3: CASSSVAGLFTDTQYF. For the CDR3, the DNA is TGTGCCAGCAGCTCAGTAGCGGGACTGTTCACAGATACGCAGTATTTT.

This clonotype was detected many times. This chain joins TRBV24-1 and TRBJ2-5; D tentatively reads TRBD1 or TRBD2 (6 bases each). The CDR3 contains 12 residues. V was shortened by 5 bases and J by 11 bases, with 14 bases between the two germline ends. Germline V gives CDR1 KGHDR, CDR2 SFDVKD. As DNA, the CDR3 is TGTGCCACCAGTGTTTTTGGGGGGCCTCAGTACTTC. Amino acid sequence: CATSVFGGPQYF.

This clonotype was seen ten or more times. This chain links TRBV4-3 with TRBJ2-3, with D maybe TRBD2 (5 bases). This CDR3 spans 16 amino acids. Germline CDR1 is LGHNA and CDR2 is YSLEER. Trimming left V 0 bases short and J 2 bases short, with 12 bases between. CDR3 nucleotide sequence: TGCGCCAGCAGCCAAGATCGCCCGGGATACACAGATACGCAGTATTTT. It translates to CASSQDRPGYTDTQYF.

The V gene is TRBV7-8, the J gene TRBJ1-5; 7 bases fit TRBD1. Germline-derived CDR1 and CDR2 are SGHVS and FQNEAQ. V shed 4 bases, J shed 0 bases, and the junction held 6 bases outside the gene matches. The CDR3 covers 16 residues. CDR3 DNA sequence: TGTGCCAGCAGCTCCCAGGGGGTCCCTAGCAATCAGCCCCAGCATTTT. Its protein product is CASSSQGVPSNQPQHF.

This clonotype occurred a few times. The V and J genes are TRBV28 and TRBJ2-7; D gene ambiguous. Germline-derived CDR1 and CDR2 are MDHEN and SYDVKM. The CDR3 has 13 residues. V dropped 4 bases and J dropped 3 bases, with 10 bases sitting between them. This CDR3 reads CASSSIPSYEQYF. The CDR3 DNA reads TGTGCCAGCAGTTCGATCCCCAGCTACGAGCAGTACTTC.

The chain is built from TRBV5-1 and TRBJ2-2, with 9 bases identical to TRBD1. CDR3 length: 17 amino acids. V lost 5 bases and J lost 6; bases outside the gene matches: 14. Germline CDR1 reads SGHRS; CDR2 reads YFSETQ. CDR3 bases: TGCGCCAGCAGGCCCTGGTTCGGGACAGGGACCCCCGGGGAGCTGTTTTTT. It yields the protein CASRPWFGTGTPGELFF.

This clonotype was seen many times. The chain is built from TRBV29-1 and TRBJ2-2, with D possibly being TRBD2 (6 bases). With 2 bases removed from V and 0 bases from J, the gap between germline ends came to 19 bases. Germline lookup yields CDR1 SQVTM and CDR2 ANQGSEA. The CDR3 has 18 residues. CDR3: CSVERRGLKDPNTGELFF. The CDR3 DNA reads as TGCAGCGTTGAAAGGAGGGGCCTAAAAGACCCGAACACCGGGGAGCTGTTTTTT.

J is TRBJ1-4 and V is TRBV6-1; 9 nucleotides agree with TRBD1. In germline, CDR1 is MNHNS, CDR2 SASEGT. CDR3 length: 15 residues. V gave up 8 bases and J gave up 0 bases; unmatched junction bases: 4. CDR3 in amino acids: CASQDRGTTNEKLFF. DNA for the CDR3: TGTGCCAGCCAGGACAGGGGAACAACTAATGAAAAACTGTTTTTT.

The V call is TRBV29-1, the J call TRBJ1-1, with D possibly being TRBD1 (6 bases). This CDR3 comprises 13 residues. In germline, CDR1 is SQVTM, CDR2 ANQGSEA. V was shortened by 7 bases and J by 5 bases, with 17 bases between the two germline ends. CDR3 amino acids: CSAAGGVGTEAFF. CDR3 in DNA: TGCAGCGCCGCGGGGGGCGTTGGGACTGAAGCTTTCTTT.

The table lists this clonotype with a few counts. The rearrangement joins TRBV7-2 to TRBJ2-7; 7 bases align to TRBD2. CDR1 is SGHTA and CDR2 is FQGNSA in the germline V gene. The CDR3 is 16 residues long. V trimming: 5 bases; J trimming: 1 base; junction bases outside the gene matches: 11. For the CDR3, the DNA is TGTGCCAGCAGCCTAACCCTAGCGGACCCTTCCTACGAGCAGTACTTC. It is translated as CASSLTLADPSYEQYF. The whole variable domain, remainder taken from reference TRBV7-2 and TRBJ2-7, is GAGVSQSPSNKVTEKGKDVELRCDPISGHTALYWYRQSLGQGLEFLIYFQGNSAPDKSGLPSDRFSAERTGGSVSTLTIQRTQQEDSAVYLCASSLTLADPSYEQYFGPGTRLTVT.